This T cell receptor (beta chain) was captured by sequencing in a study of T-cell reconstitution after alpha-beta-depleted transplantation in children. Study outcomes and limitations: TCRbeta diversity was high at day 60 in some patients (a result of surviving recipient T cells and thymic progenitors). Several hundred graft clones that had expanded were reportedly the source of alpha-beta T cells about two months after transplant. Hyperexpanded clones declined; after one year, newly produced T cells mostly supplied diversity.

This clonotype was detected only a few times. No antigen is known for it. The library targeted TCRbeta and was prepared with unique molecular identifiers. TCRdb recomputed calls from the PCR reads with MiXCR, one row per CDR3 protein. The table has hundreds of thousands of distinct CDR3 sequences, roughly 8.2% seen once. The origin of this receptor is a female patient aged 2-10 years who had a stem cell transplant for Fanconi anemia, so the T cells may come from the graft donor. Sequenced material: peripheral blood, taken 360 days after TCRalphabeta/CD19-depleted stem cell transplant.

The CDR3 nucleotides read TGTGCCAGCAGGCCGGACAGTAATTCACCCCTCCACTTT. Amino acids: CASRPDSNSPLHF. V and J are TRBV28 and TRBJ1-6, with a possible D match to TRBD1 (6 bases). CDR1 MDHEN and CDR2 SYDVKM come from the germline V gene. The CDR3 spans 13 residues. Trimming stripped 6 bases from V and 6 bases from J, with 9 bases between.